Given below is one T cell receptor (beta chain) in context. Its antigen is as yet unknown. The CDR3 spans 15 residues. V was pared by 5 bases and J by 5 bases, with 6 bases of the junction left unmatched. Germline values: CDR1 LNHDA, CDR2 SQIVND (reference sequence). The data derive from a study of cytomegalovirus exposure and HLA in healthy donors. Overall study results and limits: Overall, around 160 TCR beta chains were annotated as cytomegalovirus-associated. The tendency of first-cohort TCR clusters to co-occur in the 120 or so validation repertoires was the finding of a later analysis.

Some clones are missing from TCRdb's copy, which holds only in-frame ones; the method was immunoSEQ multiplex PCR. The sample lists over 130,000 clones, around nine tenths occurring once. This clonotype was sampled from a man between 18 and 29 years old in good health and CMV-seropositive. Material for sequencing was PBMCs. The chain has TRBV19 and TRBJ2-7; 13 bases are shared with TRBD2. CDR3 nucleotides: TGTGCCAGTAGTTACGGGACTAGCGGGAAGAACGAGCAGTACTTC. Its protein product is CASSYGTSGKNEQYF.